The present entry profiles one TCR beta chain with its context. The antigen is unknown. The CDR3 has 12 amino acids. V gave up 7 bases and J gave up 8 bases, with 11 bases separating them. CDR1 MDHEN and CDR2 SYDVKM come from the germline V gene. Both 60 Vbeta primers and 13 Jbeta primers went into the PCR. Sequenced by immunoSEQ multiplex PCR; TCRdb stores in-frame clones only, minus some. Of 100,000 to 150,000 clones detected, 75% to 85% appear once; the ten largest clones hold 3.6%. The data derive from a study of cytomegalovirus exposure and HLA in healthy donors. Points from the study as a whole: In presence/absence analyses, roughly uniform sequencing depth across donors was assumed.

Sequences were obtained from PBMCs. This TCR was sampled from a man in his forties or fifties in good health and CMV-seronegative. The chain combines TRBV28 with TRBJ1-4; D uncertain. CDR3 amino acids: CASTSPREKLFF. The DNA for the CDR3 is TGTGCCAGCACCTCCCCCAGGGAAAAACTGTTTTTT.